This is a list of T cell receptor beta chains from one sample in a study of blood T cell repertoires in COVID-19. Profiled with immunoSEQ multiplex PCR; TCRdb holds only in-frame clones, not every one. The data contain about 62,000 clones, about four fifths of them singletons. Material: peripheral blood. The receptors were gathered from a woman in her fifties or sixties with active or convalescent COVID-19. Each CDR3 is given with its conserved first and last residue. The order of the fields is clone size, J gene, V gene, D gene, CDR3 DNA, CDR3 protein. D genes are given only for firm matches. Clone size appears in some rows only: once, few, many, or a class for an expanded clone.

>NA|TRBJ2-2|TRBV11-2|NA
TGTGCCAGCAGCCCCGGACTGAACACCGGGGAGCTGTTTTTT
CASSPGLNTGELFF
>NA|TRBJ2-2|TRBV5-5|TRBD2
TGTGCCAGCAGCTCCTCAGCGGGAGTGAACACCGGGGAGCTGTTTTTT
CASSSSAGVNTGELFF
>once|TRBJ2-6|TRBV7-9|NA
TGTGCCAGCAGCTTAAGTAACTCGGGGTTCTCTGGGGCCAACGTCCTGACTTTC
CASSLSNSGFSGANVLTF
>NA|TRBJ1-1|TRBV7-3|NA
TGTGCCAGCAGCTTATCTGACTACACTGAAGCTTTCTTT
CASSLSDYTEAFF
>NA|TRBJ1-3|TRBV6-2/TRBV6-3|NA
TGTGCCAGCAGCCGCGGACTGTTCTCTGGAAACACCATATATTTT
CASSRGLFSGNTIYF
>NA|TRBJ2-1|TRBV10-3|TRBD2
TGTGCCATCAGCGGGACTAGCGGCTACAATGAGCAGTTCTTC
CAISGTSGYNEQFF
>once|TRBJ1-5|TRBV5-1|TRBD1
TGCGCCAGCAGCAGAGGGGGCGGACAGCCCCAGCATTTT
CASSRGGGQPQHF
>NA|TRBJ2-1|TRBV24-1|NA
TGTGCCACCAGTGAGACAGTTTGGGGTGAGCAGTTCTTC
CATSETVWGEQFF
>NA|TRBJ1-1|TRBV11-2|TRBD1
TGTGCCAGCAGTTATCGGACAGGTGAGAGAACTGAAGCTTTCTTT
CASSYRTGERTEAFF
>once|TRBJ2-2|TRBV19|TRBD1
TGTGCCAGTAGCACCGGGACAGGGGTTATCGGGGAGCTGTTTTTT
CASSTGTGVIGELFF
>NA|TRBJ1-2|TRBV4-3|NA
TGCGCCAGCAGCCAAGATCGAGCAGGCAACTATGGCTACACCTTC
CASSQDRAGNYGYTF
>NA|TRBJ1-1|TRBV18|TRBD1
TGTGCCAGCTCACCCCCCGGGACAGTGAACACTGAAGCTTTCTTT
CASSPPGTVNTEAFF
>NA|TRBJ2-1|TRBV5-1|TRBD2
TGCGCCAGCAGCTTGGGACTAGCGGGAGGAAATGAGCAGTTCTTC
CASSLGLAGGNEQFF
>NA|TRBJ2-7|TRBV12-5|NA
TGTGCTAGTGGTTTCTCACAAGGGAGGTCCGAGCAGTACTTC
CASGFSQGRSEQYF
>NA|TRBJ1-3|TRBV27|TRBD1
TGTGCCAGCAGTTCTCCGGGACAGGGGTCAAACACCATATATTTT
CASSSPGQGSNTIYF
>once|TRBJ1-4|TRBV24-1|NA
TGTGCCACCAGTGAGGCAGGTAGTGAAAAACTGTTTTTT
CATSEAGSEKLFF
>NA|TRBJ1-6|TRBV10-3|TRBD1
TGTGCCATCAGTGCGTTGGGACAGGGAGATTCACCCCTCCACTTT
CAISALGQGDSPLHF
>NA|TRBJ2-2|TRBV9|TRBD2
TGTGCCAGCAGGCGGGAGCATACCGGGGAGCTGTTTTTT
CASRREHTGELFF
>few|TRBJ2-1|TRBV3-1/TRBV3-2|TRBD2
TGTGCCAGCAGCCAAGATTGGGGTAGCGGGAGAGGGAGTAATGAGCAGTTCTTC
CASSQDWGSGRGSNEQFF
>NA|TRBJ2-7|TRBV9|TRBD2
TGTGCCAGCAGCGTAGAGCCTAGCGGGAACCATCAAGCCTACGAGCAGTACTTC
CASSVEPSGNHQAYEQYF